The 16 T cell receptor beta chains below all came from one sample that was sequenced in a study of metastatic and nonmetastatic thyroid tumors. Until they underwent thyroid surgery, no patient had received any treatment. Using MiXCR, TCRdb re-called clones from the PCR reads. Here the sample spans tens of thousands of clones, over 20% being singletons. Input material: blood. The source is a male donor with papillary thyroid cancer or a benign thyroid nodule (not recorded which). Some clones in this sample may be carry-over from other donors' samples.

The table lists this clone with many counts. The gene calls are TRBV7-2 and TRBJ1-5; D remains ambiguous. Germline V gene data show CDR1 as SGHTA and CDR2 as FQGNSA. V was clipped by 1 base and J by 4 bases, with 11 bases between them. This CDR3 is 15 amino acids long. The DNA for the CDR3 is TGTGCCAGCAGCTTAGAGCCCGCGGGGAATCAGCCCCAGCATTTT. Translated: CASSLEPAGNQPQHF.

This chain connects TRBV9 to TRBJ2-1; 7 bases map to TRBD1. The CDR3 has 15 residues. CDR1 is SGDLS and CDR2 is YYNGEE in the germline V gene. V shed 4 bases, J shed 3 bases, and the junction held 7 bases outside the gene matches. The CDR3 DNA follows: TGTGCCAGCAGCAGACAGGGTGAGGGCTACAATGAGCAGTTCTTC. This sequence encodes CASSRQGEGYNEQFF.

The table lists this clone with many counts. The V call is TRBV2, the J call TRBJ2-1; D is uncertain. The CDR3 is 12 residues long. V was pared by 7 bases and J by 6 bases, with 10 bases between. The germline V gene encodes CDR1 SNHLY and CDR2 FYNNEI. The CDR3: CASMFLVNEQFF. The CDR3 DNA follows: TGTGCCAGCATGTTTTTGGTCAATGAGCAGTTCTTC.

The CDR3 sequence: CASSRGQSDSGNTIYF. The CDR3 DNA reads as TGTGCCAGCAGCCGGGGGCAGTCAGACTCCGGAAACACCATATATTTT. This chain links TRBV5-4 with TRBJ1-3; D possibly corresponds to TRBD1 (6 bases). Trimming took off 4 bases at V and 4 bases at J, with 18 bases between the two ends. The length of the CDR3 is 16 residues. Germline V CDR1 and CDR2: SGHNT, YYREEE (reference sequence).

This clone was recorded many times. Written as DNA, the CDR3 is TGCAGTGGTCGACTAGCGGCACGCACAGATACGCAGTATTTT. Translating it yields CSGRLAARTDTQYF. This chain links TRBV20-1 with TRBJ2-3; 9 bases map to TRBD2. J gave up 1 base and V 7 bases, and 6 bases lay outside the gene matches. In germline, CDR1 is DFQATT, CDR2 SNEGSKA (reference sequence). The CDR3 sequence is 14 residues long.

This clone was observed a handful of times. An end of the junction does not agree with germline; a read error may underlie this. The J gene is TRBJ2-6, the V gene TRBV6-2 or TRBV6-3; D is undetermined. CDR1 and CDR2 from the germline V gene are MNHEY and SVGEGT. This CDR3 is built from 15 residues. CDR3 sequence reads: CASSYYSSGANVLTF. CDR3 sequence (DNA): TGTGCCAGCAGTTACTACAGCTCTGGTGCCAACGTCCTGACTTTC.

V gene TRBV4-3 combines with J gene TRBJ2-6; no firm D call. This CDR3 is 16 amino acids long. Trimming removed 4 bases at V and 0 bases at J, with 10 bases between. Germline CDR1 is LGHNA and CDR2 is YSLEER. The CDR3 here is CASSPEYSSGANVLTF. For the CDR3, the DNA is TGCGCCAGCAGCCCGGAATACTCCTCTGGGGCCAACGTCCTGACTTTC.

The J gene is TRBJ2-7, the V gene TRBV3-1; D unclear. Trimming removed 2 bases from V and 5 bases from J, with 7 bases in between. CDR3 length equals 12 residues. Per germline, CDR1 LGHDT and CDR2 YNNKEL (reference sequence). CDR3 region: CASSQPGHEQYF. CDR3 sequence (DNA): TGTGCCAGCAGCCAACCAGGACACGAGCAGTACTTC.

This clone appeared a few times. The chain links TRBV6-6 to TRBJ2-7; D is unclear. CDR1 and CDR2 from the germline V gene are MNHNY and SVGAGI (reference sequence). The CDR3 is 13 amino acids. V was clipped by 2 bases and J by 3 bases, with 8 bases between them. CDR3 sequence: CASSYDSIYEQYF. DNA for the CDR3: TGTGCCAGCAGTTACGATAGTATCTACGAGCAGTACTTC.

At least ten counts were recorded for this clone. The chain couples TRBV6-5 to TRBJ1-5, with TRBD1 as a possible D gene (5 bases). There are 18 residues in the CDR3. Germline CDR1 is MNHEY and CDR2 is SVGAGI. V was trimmed by 2 bases and J by 3 bases, leaving 20 bases between them. The CDR3 DNA reads TGTGCCAGCAGTTACCTTCCCCGGGACGGCCGACCCAATCAGCCCCAGCATTTT. Its translation: CASSYLPRDGRPNQPQHF.

Remarks on this clone: This sequence may be a read error, since a much larger clone differs from it by one base. The sample contains more than one DNA sequence encoding this CDR3. This chain uses TRBV11-2 with TRBJ2-1; D is possibly TRBD1 (6 bases). CDR3 length: 15 amino acids. The V end was cut by 5 bases, the J end by 7 bases, with 18 bases between. Germline CDR1 is SGHAT and CDR2 is FQNNGV. The chain's CDR3 is CASSRSGTGRNEQFF. Here the CDR3 DNA reads TGTGCCAGCAGCCGTTCCGGAACAGGGAGAAATGAGCAGTTCTTC.

The rearrangement uses TRBV19 and TRBJ2-7, with D hard to call. CDR1 and CDR2 (germline): LNHDA, SQIVND (reference sequence). The CDR3 contains 12 residues. The germline V and J ends were trimmed by 6 bases and 5 bases, with 11 bases remaining between them. CDR3 residues: CASSTQCNEQYF. The CDR3 nucleotides are TGTGCCAGTAGCACACAGTGTAACGAGCAGTACTTC.

Many counts were recorded for this clone. The J gene is TRBJ1-2, the V gene TRBV13, with a tentative D call TRBD1 (5 bases). Germline V CDR1 and CDR2: PRHDT, FYEKMQ (reference sequence). V was cut by 5 bases and J by 4 bases, with 17 bases left in between. CDR3 length: 15 amino acids. The CDR3 reads CASSPRTGASYGYTF. CDR3 in DNA: TGTGCCAGCAGCCCACGCACCGGGGCAAGCTATGGCTACACCTTC.

Many counts were recorded for this clone. J is TRBJ1-2 and V is TRBV27, with 7 bases matching TRBD1. The ends lost 2 bases at V and 0 bases at J; junction bases unmatched: 12. Germline V gene data show CDR1 as MNHEY and CDR2 as SMNVEV (reference sequence). The CDR3 consists of 18 residues. Here the CDR3 reads CASSLQGEGHGANYGYTF. The CDR3 DNA sequence: TGTGCCAGCAGTTTACAGGGGGAGGGGCATGGGGCTAACTATGGCTACACCTTC.

This clone was detected ten times or more. The rearrangement links TRBV5-1 to TRBJ2-1; TRBD2 agrees at 9 bases. Losses at the gene ends were 4 bases for V and 4 bases for J; bases not matched to a gene: 15. Germline V gene lookup returns CDR1 SGHRS and CDR2 YFSETQ. The CDR3 spans 18 residues. CDR3 residues: CASSPRWVTSGTYNEQFF. The CDR3 region has the DNA TGCGCCAGCAGCCCCCGTTGGGTGACTAGCGGAACATACAATGAGCAGTTCTTC.

This clone was seen at least ten times. This chain joins TRBV11-2 and TRBJ2-2; perhaps TRBD2 as D (6 bases). The CDR3 consists of 14 residues. The germline gives CDR1 SGHAT, CDR2 FQNNGV. The ends were cut back, 2 bases at V and 6 bases at J, with 10 bases in the middle. CDR3 coding DNA: TGTGCCAGCAGCTTAAACCCGGGAGCCGGGGAGCTGTTTTTT. It codes for CASSLNPGAGELFF.